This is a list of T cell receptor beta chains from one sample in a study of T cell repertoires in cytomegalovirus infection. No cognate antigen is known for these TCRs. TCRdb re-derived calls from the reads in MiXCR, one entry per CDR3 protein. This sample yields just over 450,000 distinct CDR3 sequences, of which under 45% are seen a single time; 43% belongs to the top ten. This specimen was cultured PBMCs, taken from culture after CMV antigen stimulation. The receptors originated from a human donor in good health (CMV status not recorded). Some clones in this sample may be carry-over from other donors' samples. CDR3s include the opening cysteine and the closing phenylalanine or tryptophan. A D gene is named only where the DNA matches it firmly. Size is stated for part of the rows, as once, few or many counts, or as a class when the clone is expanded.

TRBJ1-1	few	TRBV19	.	CASVMTVNTEAFF	TGTGCCAGCGTGATGACAGTGAACACTGAAGCTTTCTTT
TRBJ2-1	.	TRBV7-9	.	CASITAGIARNEQFF	TGTGCCAGCATCACAGCAGGGATTGCACGCAATGAGCAGTTCTTC
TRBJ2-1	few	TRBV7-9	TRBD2	CASSPSVAGGGEQFF	TGTGCCAGCAGCCCCAGCGTGGCGGGAGGTGGGGAGCAGTTCTTC
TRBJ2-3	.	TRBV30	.	CAWSVRWGPASTDTQYF	TGTGCCTGGAGTGTACGATGGGGACCCGCTAGCACAGATACGCAGTATTTT
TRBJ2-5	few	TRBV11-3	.	CASSLGTNQETQYF	TGTGCCAGCAGCTTAGGAACTAACCAAGAGACCCAGTACTTC
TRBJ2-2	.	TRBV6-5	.	CASSYVSGGLNTGELFF	TGTGCCAGCAGTTACGTCTCAGGCGGCCTGAACACCGGGGAGCTGTTTTTT
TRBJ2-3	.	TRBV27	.	CASSYTQGRASLTDTQYF	TGTGCCAGCAGTTACACCCAGGGGAGGGCCAGTCTCACAGATACGCAGTATTTT
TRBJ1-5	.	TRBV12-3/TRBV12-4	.	CASKKKGGSNQPQHF	TGTGCCAGCAAGAAAAAGGGTGGGAGCAATCAGCCCCAGCATTTT
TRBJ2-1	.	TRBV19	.	CASSNTPPSEQFF	TGTGCCAGTAGTAACACCCCCCCAAGTGAGCAGTTCTTC
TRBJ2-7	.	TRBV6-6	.	CASSYFGGTTYEQYF	TGTGCCAGCAGTTACTTCGGCGGGACAACCTACGAGCAGTACTTC
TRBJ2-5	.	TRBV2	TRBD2	CASTGPASGQGTQYF	TGTGCCAGCACGGGGCCAGCTAGCGGTCAAGGGACCCAGTACTTC
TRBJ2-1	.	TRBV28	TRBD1	CASSYTGTGRDNEQFF	TGTGCCAGCAGCTATACCGGGACAGGGCGTGACAATGAGCAGTTCTTC
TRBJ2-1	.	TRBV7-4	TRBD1	CASSLGSLTGGEQFF	TGTGCCAGCAGTTTGGGATCCTTAACAGGGGGTGAGCAGTTCTTC
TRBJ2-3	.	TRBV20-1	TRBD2	CSADRILAEPTDTQYF	TGCAGTGCCGATCGAATACTAGCGGAACCCACAGATACGCAGTATTTT
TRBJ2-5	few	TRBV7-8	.	CASSLRREQETQYF	TGTGCCAGCAGCTTACGGCGCGAGCAAGAGACCCAGTACTTC
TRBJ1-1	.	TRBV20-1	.	CSGPRDQTRGYTEAFF	TGCAGTGGACCCCGGGACCAAACAAGGGGGTACACTGAAGCTTTCTTT
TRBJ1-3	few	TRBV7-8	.	CASSPGRGSGNTIYF	TGTGCCAGCAGCCCCGGCCGAGGTTCTGGAAACACCATATATTTT
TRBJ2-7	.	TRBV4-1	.	CASTEKQGYNYEQYF	TGCGCCAGCACCGAGAAACAGGGTTATAACTACGAGCAGTACTTC
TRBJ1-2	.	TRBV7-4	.	CASSLVDGPYGYTF	TGTGCCAGCAGCTTAGTGGACGGCCCGTATGGCTACACCTTC
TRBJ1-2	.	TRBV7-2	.	CASSAVQEGGYTF	TGTGCCAGCAGCGCCGTGCAGGAGGGTGGCTACACCTTC
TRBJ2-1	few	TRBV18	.	CASSPRGSRRGEGYNEQFF	TGTGCCAGCTCACCAAGGGGGAGCCGGCGGGGCGAAGGATACAATGAGCAGTTCTTC
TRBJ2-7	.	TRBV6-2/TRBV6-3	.	CASSYSARIWTSYEQYF	TGTGCCAGCAGTTACAGCGCCAGGATTTGGACATCCTACGAGCAGTACTTC
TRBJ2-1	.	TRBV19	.	CASSLIESSYNEQFF	TGTGCCAGTAGTTTAATAGAGAGCTCCTACAATGAGCAGTTCTTC